The 21 T cell receptor beta chains presented below share a single source sample, sequenced in a study of cytomegalovirus exposure and HLA in healthy donors. 13 Jbeta primers and 60 Vbeta primers were used for the PCR. TCRdb keeps only in-frame clones here, not all; method: immunoSEQ multiplex PCR. This table holds about 160,000 clones, 60% to 85% found once. Sequences were obtained from PBMCs. These receptors came from a man aged 35 to 55 in good health and CMV-seropositive.

The chain links TRBV5-6 to TRBJ2-2; a possible D gene is TRBD2 (5 bases). This CDR3 is built from 16 residues. Germline loops: CDR1 SGHDT, CDR2 YYEEEE. V lost 0 bases and J 6 bases, leaving 15 bases between the germline ends. The CDR3 loop is CASSLAPALGPGELFF. CDR3 DNA: TGTGCCAGCAGCTTGGCCCCCGCACTAGGCCCCGGGGAGCTGTTTTTT.

The chain carries TRBV7-2 and TRBJ2-3; possibly TRBD2 for D (5 bases). Germline assignment: CDR1 SGHTA and CDR2 FQGNSA. The CDR3 covers 16 residues. V shed 4 bases and J shed 1 base, with 15 bases lying between them. The CDR3 nucleotides read TGTGCCAGCAGCTCCAGACCCCTCGGGGGCACAGATACGCAGTATTTT. Translated: CASSSRPLGGTDTQYF.

The chain has TRBV5-1 and TRBJ2-2; 8 bases are shared with TRBD1. Germline V gene lookup returns CDR1 SGHRS and CDR2 YFSETQ. CDR3 length: 15 residues. Germline trimming cut 2 bases from V and 3 bases from J; bases unmatched to any gene: 3. For the CDR3, the DNA is TGCGCCAGCAGCTTAGACAGGGGAGACACCGGGGAGCTGTTTTTT. Encoded protein: CASSLDRGDTGELFF.

This clone has more than one count but fewer than ten. CDR3 sequence reads: CASSPGDISNQPQHF. The CDR3 nucleotides read TGTGCCAGCAGTCCGGGGGATATAAGCAATCAGCCCCAGCATTTT. This chain links TRBV2 with TRBJ1-5, with TRBD1 as a possible D gene (5 bases). The germline gives CDR1 SNHLY, CDR2 FYNNEI. The CDR3 runs to 15 residues. Between the trimmed V and J ends, which lost 5 bases and 1 base, there was a span of 12 bases. The full variable domain, in which reference TRBV2 and TRBJ1-5 provide the parts outside the CDR3, is EPEVTQTPSHQVTQMGQEVILRCVPISNHLYFYWYRQILGQKVEFLVSFYNNEISEKSEIFDDQFSVERPDGSNFTLKIRSTKLEDSAMYFCASSPGDISNQPQHFGDGTRLSIL.

V is TRBV6-1 and J is TRBJ2-7; D may be TRBD1 (7 bases). This CDR3 contains 14 residues. V lost 5 bases to trimming and J lost 2 bases, with 13 bases between them. Germline CDR1 reads MNHNS; CDR2 reads SASEGT. CDR3 bases: TGTGCCAGCAGTTCTGGGGGGACAGCCTACGAGCAGTACTTC. Its translation is CASSSGGTAYEQYF.

This chain connects TRBV19 to TRBJ1-4, with 10 bases fitting TRBD1. The CDR3 extends over 14 amino acids. Germline lookup yields CDR1 LNHDA and CDR2 SQIVND (reference sequence). Unmatched junction bases numbered 2, after V lost 4 bases and J lost 6 bases. The CDR3: CASSTTGGDEKLFF. In DNA, the CDR3 is TGTGCCAGTAGTACGACAGGGGGCGATGAAAAACTGTTTTTT. The full variable domain, its missing parts supplied by reference TRBV19 and TRBJ1-4, is DGGITQSPKYLFRKEGQNVTLSCEQNLNHDAMYWYRQDPGQGLRLIYYSQIVNDFQKGDIAEGYSVSREKKESFPLTVTSAQKNPTAFYLCASSTTGGDEKLFFGSGTQLSVL.

The genes are TRBV12-5 and TRBJ2-3; D gene unclear. Germline CDR1 and CDR2: LGHNT and FRNRAP. This CDR3 contains 15 residues. The V and J ends lost 6 bases and 0 bases respectively, with 13 bases between them. In nucleotides, the CDR3 is TGTGCTAGTGGCCTCGACTGGAGTAGCACAGATACGCAGTATTTT. Amino acid sequence: CASGLDWSSTDTQYF. The full variable domain, completed using reference TRBV12-5 and TRBJ2-3, is DARVTQTPRHKVTEMGQEVTMRCQPILGHNTVFWYRQTMMQGLELLAYFRNRAPLDDSGMPKDRFSAEMPDATLATLKIQPSEPRDSAVYFCASGLDWSSTDTQYFGPGTRLTVL.

For the CDR3, the DNA is TGTGCCAGCAGCTTTACGGGCTCCTATAATTCACCCCTCCACTTT. It encodes CASSFTGSYNSPLHF. This sequence joins TRBV7-2 and TRBJ1-6; no clear D gene. The V gene's germline CDR1 is SGHTA and CDR2 FQGNSA. The CDR3 loop spans 15 amino acids. With 3 bases removed from V and 0 bases from J, the gap between germline ends came to 6 bases.

For this clone: This same CDR3 is encoded by further DNA sequences in the sample. CDR3 sequence reads: CASSIGTSGSYEQYF. The CDR3 nucleotides are TGTGCCAGTAGTATCGGGACTAGCGGGAGCTACGAGCAGTACTTC. The chain couples TRBV19 to TRBJ2-7; 14 bases are shared with TRBD2. Germline V lookup: CDR1 LNHDA, CDR2 SQIVND (reference sequence). Trimming at V came to 3 bases and at J to 3 bases, leaving 1 base not matched to a gene. The CDR3 has 15 residues.

The chain joins TRBV29-1 to TRBJ1-1, with TRBD1 as a possible D gene (6 bases). The V gene lost 6 bases and the J gene lost 8 bases, with 13 bases spanning the gap. Per germline, CDR1 SQVTM and CDR2 ANQGSEA. This CDR3 has 11 amino acids. The CDR3 DNA sequence: TGCAGCGTGACCTACGGGACAGAAGCTTTCTTT. Its protein product is CSVTYGTEAFF.

V and J are TRBV7-2 and TRBJ2-1; TRBD1 agrees at 7 bases. The ends lost 4 bases at V and 0 bases at J; junction bases unmatched: 3. The CDR3 length is 15 residues. Germline V CDR1 and CDR2: SGHTA, FQGNSA. CDR3 bases: TGTGCCAGCAGCTCGACAGGGCGCTCCTACAATGAGCAGTTCTTC. It is translated as CASSSTGRSYNEQFF.

The chain couples TRBV5-1 to TRBJ2-1, with 12 positions matching TRBD2. The CDR3 runs 16 residues. Trimming cost V 3 bases and J 7 bases; bases outside gene matches: 8. CDR1 is SGHRS, CDR2 YFSETQ, per germline. The CDR3 loop reads CASSSRLAGVTNEQFF. In DNA form, the CDR3 reads TGCGCCAGCAGCTCCCGACTAGCGGGAGTTACAAATGAGCAGTTCTTC.

The sample holds a few counts of this clone. The chain employs TRBV11-2 and TRBJ2-5; 8 bases are shared with TRBD2. The CDR3 has 15 residues. The V gene's germline CDR1 is SGHAT and CDR2 FQNNGV. V shed 5 bases, J shed 4 bases, and the junction held 9 bases outside the gene matches. CDR3 loop: CASSQSVAGTETQYF. The CDR3 coding sequence is TGTGCCAGCAGCCAGTCGGTAGCGGGAACAGAGACCCAGTACTTC.

In its sample, this clone was seen once. The chain joins TRBV2 to TRBJ1-2; D is unresolved. V lost 2 bases and J 0 bases, leaving 10 bases between the germline ends. In germline, CDR1 is SNHLY, CDR2 FYNNEI. CDR3 length equals 15 residues. The CDR3 here is CASSESQFTNYGYTF. The DNA of the CDR3 is TGTGCCAGCAGTGAAAGTCAGTTCACTAACTATGGCTACACCTTC.

This chain joins TRBV5-6 and TRBJ2-7; TRBD2 is a possible D gene (6 bases). The CDR3 is 14 amino acids. Germline CDR1 and CDR2: SGHDT and YYEEEE. Trimming pared 4 bases from V and 2 bases from J, leaving 13 bases between. This chain's CDR3 is CASSGGARPYEQYF. The CDR3 DNA sequence: TGTGCCAGCAGCGGCGGGGCGAGGCCCTACGAGCAGTACTTC.

This sequence joins TRBV5-1 and TRBJ2-5, with 7 bases identical to TRBD2. The junction had 7 bases not matched to a gene; V was cut back by 0 bases and J by 5 bases. Per the germline V gene, CDR1 is SGHRS and CDR2 is YFSETQ. This CDR3 has 15 amino acids. The chain's CDR3 is CASSLGSGSAETQYF. The DNA of the CDR3 is TGCGCCAGCAGCTTGGGTAGCGGGTCTGCGGAGACCCAGTACTTC.

The rearrangement links TRBV28 to TRBJ2-3; D is unresolved. This CDR3 is 14 amino acids long. Trimming removed 5 bases from V and 1 base from J, with 10 bases in between. CDR1 and CDR2 (germline): MDHEN, SYDVKM. The CDR3, as DNA: TGTGCCAGCAGTCTAGGATTGCGCACAGATACGCAGTATTTT. Encoded protein: CASSLGLRTDTQYF.

V is TRBV25-1 and J is TRBJ2-5, with 9 bases lining up with TRBD2. V was pared by 1 base and J by 5 bases, with 8 bases of the junction left unmatched. The CDR3 extends over 16 amino acids. Germline values: CDR1 MGHDK, CDR2 SYGVNS. The CDR3 DNA follows: TGTGCCAGCAGTGAATCCCTAGCGGGAAGGGGTGAGACCCAGTACTTC. It codes for CASSESLAGRGETQYF.

The chain recombines TRBV19 with TRBJ2-5; D remains ambiguous. The CDR3 is made up of 13 amino acids. Germline CDR1 LNHDA, CDR2 SQIVND (reference sequence). Deletions cut 3 bases from V and 3 bases from J, with 8 bases between. CDR3 region: CASSIGREETQYF. CDR3 nucleotide sequence: TGTGCCAGTAGTATTGGTAGAGAAGAGACCCAGTACTTC.

In its sample, this clone was seen a few times. The rearrangement joins TRBV7-3 to TRBJ2-5; D is perhaps TRBD2 (5 bases). The CDR3 length is 13 residues. CDR1 is SGHTA, CDR2 FQGTGA, per germline. V dropped 3 bases and J dropped 2 bases, with 7 bases sitting between them. CDR3 region: CASSLWEQETQYF. The CDR3 DNA reads as TGTGCCAGCAGCTTGTGGGAGCAAGAGACCCAGTACTTC.

This clone was counted a few times. J is TRBJ2-5 and V is TRBV19, with D perhaps matching TRBD1 (5 bases). Germline CDR1 is LNHDA and CDR2 is SQIVND (reference sequence). CDR3 length: 14 amino acids. V was cut by 4 bases and J by 2 bases, with 11 bases left in between. This CDR3 is CASSNGQLQETQYF. In DNA, the CDR3 is TGTGCCAGTAGTAACGGACAACTACAAGAGACCCAGTACTTC.